What follows are 27 T cell receptor beta chains derived from one specimen sequenced in a study of metastatic and nonmetastatic thyroid tumors. Thyroid surgery took place with no prior treatment in any patient. TCRdb reanalyzed the PCR reads via MiXCR. The sample holds tens of thousands of clones, approximately 19% seen once. The sample was blood. These receptor sequences come from a female donor with papillary thyroid cancer or a benign thyroid nodule (not recorded which). Some clones in this sample may be carry-over from other donors' samples.

This clone was observed many times. The J gene is TRBJ1-1, the V gene TRBV19, with 8 bases lining up with TRBD1. The CDR3 length is 12 residues. V was clipped by 3 bases and J by 7 bases; unmatched bases: 1. The germline V gene encodes CDR1 LNHDA and CDR2 SQIVND (reference sequence). In DNA form, the CDR3 reads TGTGCCAGTAGTATGACAGGGGATGAAGCTTTCTTT. Translation: CASSMTGDEAFF.

This clone was seen repeatedly, ten times or more. J is TRBJ1-2 and V is TRBV5-8; D not certain. The V gene's germline CDR1 is SGHTS and CDR2 YDEGEE. Trimming stripped 0 bases from V and 0 bases from J, with 6 bases between. This CDR3 has 14 residues. The chain's CDR3 is CASSLERANYGYTF. The DNA of the CDR3 is TGTGCCAGCAGCTTGGAACGGGCTAACTATGGCTACACCTTC.

For the CDR3, the DNA is TGTGCCAGCAGCCCCCGCAGTTTGTCGGACACTGAAGCTTTCTTT. This codes for CASSPRSLSDTEAFF. V is TRBV7-9 and J is TRBJ1-1; D gene uncertain. Germline CDR1 is SEHNR and CDR2 is FQNEAQ (reference sequence). V lost 5 bases, J lost 3 bases, and 16 bases lay in between. This CDR3 has 15 amino acids.

This clone was picked up many times. The chain is built from TRBV7-3 and TRBJ2-1; the match to TRBD2 covers 12 bases. Trimming removed 5 bases from V and 9 bases from J; junction bases left unmatched: 2. CDR1 is SGHTA and CDR2 is FQGTGA in the germline V gene. The CDR3 has 13 residues. The CDR3 DNA is TGTGCCAGCAGCGGACTAGCGGGGACTGAGCAGTTCTTC. This translates into CASSGLAGTEQFF.

The J gene is TRBJ1-5, the V gene TRBV19; D unclear. CDR3 length: 12 residues. V was pared by 5 bases and J by 8 bases, with 10 bases between. Germline V gene lookup returns CDR1 LNHDA and CDR2 SQIVND (reference sequence). In nucleotides, the CDR3 is TGTGCCAGTAGTGTTGATACTGAGCCCCAGCATTTT. Its translation: CASSVDTEPQHF.

In its sample, this clone was seen many times. The chain recombines TRBV3-1 with TRBJ1-3; D is uncertain. Germline CDR1 reads LGHDT; CDR2 reads YNNKEL (reference sequence). The CDR3 consists of 11 residues. Trimming removed 4 bases at V and 4 bases at J, with 2 bases between. As DNA, the CDR3 is TGTGCCAGCAGCCCCGGAAACACCATATATTTT. Translated, it gives CASSPGNTIYF.

This clone occurred a few times. J is TRBJ2-1 and V is TRBV6-6; 8 bases are shared with TRBD2. Germline values: CDR1 MNHNY, CDR2 SVGAGI (reference sequence). The CDR3 length is 17 residues. J lost 0 bases, V lost 7 bases, and 11 bases had no gene match. The CDR3 sequence: CASKKIAGTNSYNEQFF. In nucleotides, the CDR3 is TGTGCCAGCAAGAAAATAGCGGGAACAAACTCCTACAATGAGCAGTTCTTC.

Many counts were recorded for this clone. V is TRBV7-3 and J is TRBJ2-7, with 7 bases matching TRBD2. Germline CDR1 and CDR2: SGHTA and FQGTGA. This CDR3 comprises 14 residues. Losses at the gene ends were 8 bases for V and 3 bases for J; bases not matched to a gene: 10. The CDR3 nucleotides are TGTGCCAGCGAAATCAGCGGGGACCTCTACGAGCAGTACTTC. Translating gives CASEISGDLYEQYF.

The chain recombines TRBV20-1 with TRBJ2-2; 8 bases are shared with TRBD1. The V and J ends lost 1 base and 6 bases, in that order; junction bases with no gene match: 4. This CDR3 has 14 residues. Germline V gene data show CDR1 as DFQATT and CDR2 as SNEGSKA (reference sequence). CDR3: CSARVRGPSGELFF. CDR3 nucleotides: TGCAGTGCTAGAGTCAGGGGGCCGTCCGGGGAGCTGTTTTTT.

This clone was seen at least ten times. Other DNA sequences in this specimen translate into the identical CDR3. This chain links TRBV4-3 with TRBJ1-1; no definite D call. V was shortened by 1 base and J by 2 bases, with 8 bases between the two germline ends. The CDR3 sequence is 14 residues long. Germline V CDR1 and CDR2: LGHNA, YSLEER. The CDR3 is CASSQVRLNTEAFF. The CDR3 DNA reads as TGCGCCAGCAGCCAAGTGAGACTAAACACTGAAGCTTTCTTT.

By share, this clone counts as medium-sized. The chain combines TRBV27 with TRBJ1-6; TRBD1 matches 7 bases. The CDR3 sequence is 16 residues long. V gave up 0 bases and J gave up 6 bases; unmatched junction bases: 5. Germline lookup yields CDR1 MNHEY and CDR2 SMNVEV (reference sequence). The CDR3 is CASSLSGAGGNSPLHF. DNA of the CDR3: TGTGCCAGCAGTTTATCGGGGGCAGGGGGTAATTCACCCCTCCACTTT.

In its sample, this clone was seen a few times. V usage is TRBV6-1 and J usage is TRBJ2-7; 9 bases are a match to TRBD1. This CDR3 contains 15 residues. V dropped 5 bases and J dropped 5; count of bases not matched to a gene: 10. CDR1 and CDR2 from the germline V gene are MNHNS and SASEGT. In DNA, the CDR3 is TGTGCCAGCAGTAGGAACCGGGACAGGGTCGACGAGCAGTACTTC. Translating gives CASSRNRDRVDEQYF.

This clone showed up many times. Possible read error: a much larger clone is one base away. The genes are TRBV5-1 and TRBJ1-2; 8 nucleotides align to TRBD1. The germline V gene encodes CDR1 SGHRS and CDR2 YFSETQ. The CDR3 runs to 13 residues. In DNA form, the CDR3 reads TGCGCCGGCAGCGTACAGGGGGGGGATGGCTACACCTTC. Its translation is CAGSVQGGDGYTF. Looking up the rest from reference TRBV5-1 and TRBJ1-2 gives the full variable domain: KAGVTQTPRYLIKTRGQQVTLSCSPISGHRSVSWYQQTPGQGLQFLFEYFSETQRNKGNFPGRFSGRQFSNSRSEMNVSTLELGDSALYLCAGSVQGGDGYTFGSGTRLTVV.

Notes on this clone: A much larger clone is a single base away; this may be a read error. The chain uses TRBV6-1 and TRBJ2-5, with a weak D call TRBD2 (5 bases). The CDR3 runs 13 residues. Per the germline V gene, CDR1 is MNHNS and CDR2 is SASEGT. The CDR3 reads CTSSRARGETQYF. The CDR3 nucleotides are TGTACCAGCAGCCGAGCACGGGGAGAGACCCAGTACTTC.

This clone came up a few times. One end of the junction does not line up with germline, which may come from a read error. This rearrangement joins TRBV28 to TRBJ2-1, with TRBD1 identical over 8 bases. Germline V lookup: CDR1 MDHEN, CDR2 SYDVKM. This CDR3 is 16 amino acids long. The CDR3 here is CASSLFGQGLKNEQFF. DNA for the CDR3: TGTGCCAGCAGCTTATTCGGACAGGGCCTCAAGAATGAGCAGTTCTTC.

This clone has a count of ten or more. The V gene is TRBV20-1, the J gene TRBJ1-2; no definite D call. The V end was cut by 0 bases, the J end by 4 bases, with 15 bases between. CDR1 DFQATT and CDR2 SNEGSKA come from the germline V gene (reference sequence). The CDR3 is 15 amino acids. CDR3 sequence reads: CSARDSTRRGYGYTF. The CDR3 DNA follows: TGCAGTGCTAGAGACTCGACCCGGCGGGGCTATGGCTACACCTTC.

This clone was recorded at least ten times. The junction and the germline gene differ at one end; a read error may be behind it. This chain links TRBV7-7 with TRBJ2-6, with 9 nucleotides matching TRBD1. The CDR3 runs to 16 residues. From germline, CDR1 is SSHAT and CDR2 FNYEAQ (reference sequence). CDR3 protein: CASSLGTGFGANVLTF. CDR3 bases: TGTGCTAGCAGCTTAGGGACAGGGTTTGGGGCCAACGTCCTGACTTTC. The whole variable domain, remainder taken from reference TRBV7-7 and TRBJ2-6, is GAGVSQSPRYKVTKRGQDVTLRCDPISSHATLYWYQQALGQGPEFLTYFNYEAQPDKSGLPSDRFSAERPEGSISTLTIQRTEQRDSAMYRCASSLGTGFGANVLTFGAGSRLTVL.

This clone was seen ten or more times. CDR3 DNA sequence: TGTGCCAGCAGCCAAGAGATCCCAGATACGCAGTATTTT. It translates to CASSQEIPDTQYF. This chain links TRBV3-1 with TRBJ2-3; no reliable D call. The V end lost 0 bases, the J end lost 4 bases, and 5 bases lay between the germline ends. The CDR3 has 13 residues. CDR1 LGHDT and CDR2 YNNKEL come from the germline V gene (reference sequence).

This clone occurred many times. The chain employs TRBV3-1 and TRBJ1-2; D unresolved. V lost 0 bases to trimming and J lost 6 bases, with 11 bases between them. The CDR3 runs to 14 residues. CDR1 LGHDT and CDR2 YNNKEL come from the germline V gene (reference sequence). CDR3 coding DNA: TGTGCCAGCAGCCAAGAGAAAGAAGTAAATGGCTACACCTTC. As protein: CASSQEKEVNGYTF.

Ten or more counts support this clone. The genes are TRBV7-2 and TRBJ2-5, with D unresolved. Germline-derived CDR1 and CDR2 are SGHTA and FQGNSA. V was trimmed by 4 bases and J by 4 bases, leaving 16 bases between them. The CDR3 consists of 15 residues. The chain's CDR3 is CASSSSIGRIETQYF. In DNA form, the CDR3 reads TGTGCCAGCAGCTCCTCCATTGGAAGAATAGAGACCCAGTACTTC.

This clone has ten or more counts. The rearrangement links TRBV15 to TRBJ1-1, with 8 nucleotides matching TRBD1. The germline gives CDR1 LNHNV, CDR2 YYDKDF (reference sequence). The junction had 10 bases not matched to a gene; V was cut back by 6 bases and J by 4 bases. CDR3 length: 15 amino acids. The CDR3 reads CATSRKTGVLTEAFF. In nucleotides, the CDR3 is TGTGCCACCAGTCGAAAGACAGGGGTCCTCACTGAAGCTTTCTTT.

This clone is classed as medium-sized. The rearrangement links TRBV7-2 to TRBJ1-2, with D tentatively TRBD1 (6 bases). Trimming removed 1 base from V and 7 bases from J, with 13 bases in between. This CDR3 contains 14 residues. Germline V CDR1 and CDR2: SGHTA, FQGNSA. The CDR3 nucleotides are TGTGCCAGCAGCTTAGGGGCAGGGGTCGGTGGCTACACCTTC. Protein product: CASSLGAGVGGYTF. The full variable domain, in which reference TRBV7-2 and TRBJ1-2 provide the parts outside the CDR3, is GAGVSQSPSNKVTEKGKDVELRCDPISGHTALYWYRQSLGQGLEFLIYFQGNSAPDKSGLPSDRFSAERTGGSVSTLTIQRTQQEDSAVYLCASSLGAGVGGYTFGSGTRLTVV.

The chain carries TRBV27 and TRBJ1-2; a weak D match, TRBD1 (6 bases). V was clipped by 5 bases and J by 3 bases, with 22 bases between them. Germline V gene data show CDR1 as MNHEY and CDR2 as SMNVEV (reference sequence). CDR3 length equals 17 residues. The CDR3 DNA is TGTGCCAGCAGTCCCCAGTACTCCTTATCAGGGGACTATGGCTACACCTTC. Amino acid sequence: CASSPQYSLSGDYGYTF.

The rearrangement joins TRBV12-3 or TRBV12-4 to TRBJ2-5; possibly TRBD1 or TRBD2 for D (5 bases each). Trimming shortened V by 0 bases and J by 4 bases, and 12 bases separated the two germline ends. The CDR3 is made up of 15 amino acids. For the CDR3, the DNA is TGTGCCAGCAGTTTAGCGCTCGAGGGGACAGAGACCCAGTACTTC. Amino acids: CASSLALEGTETQYF.

This clone has at least ten counts. The chain carries TRBV10-2 and TRBJ2-1; D is uncertain. The CDR3 runs to 15 residues. CDR1 is WSHSY and CDR2 is SAAADI in the germline V gene. Trimming took 0 bases from V and 8 from J, leaving 14 bases between them. For the CDR3, the DNA is TGCGCCAGCAGTGAGTCGACTGCAACCGGGCATGAGCAGTTCTTC. Translating gives CASSESTATGHEQFF.

This clone is categorized as medium-sized. Different DNA sequences within this sample yield the same CDR3. The CDR3 loop is CASSKSGETSTDTQYF. The CDR3 coding sequence is TGTGCCAGCAGTAAGTCGGGGGAAACTAGCACAGATACGCAGTATTTT. The V and J genes are TRBV6-2 or TRBV6-3 and TRBJ2-3, with D perhaps matching TRBD2 (6 bases). The V end lost 5 bases, the J end lost 0 bases, and 15 bases lay between the germline ends. The CDR3 totals 16 residues. Per the germline V gene, CDR1 is MNHEY and CDR2 is SVGEGT.

This clone was seen repeatedly, ten times or more. In the same sample, other DNA sequences code for this CDR3. V gene TRBV10-1 combines with J gene TRBJ2-5; D might be TRBD1 or TRBD2, each matching 5 bases. The germline gives CDR1 WNHNN, CDR2 SYGVQD (reference sequence). This CDR3 is 15 amino acids long. V was cut by 3 bases and J by 5 bases, with 16 bases left in between. The CDR3 nucleotides are TGCGCCAGCAGTGATGGGGACCTATGGCGGGAGACCCAGTACTTC. This codes for CASSDGDLWRETQYF.